What follows are 30 T cell receptor beta chains derived from one specimen sequenced in a study of response to subunit inactivated influenza vaccine. TCRdb passed the RT-PCR reads through MiXCR, listing each CDR3 protein once. The sample comprises 500,000 to 600,000 distinct CDR3 sequences, roughly 12% of which are singletons, and roughly 10% rests with the top ten. Here the sequenced sample was PBMCs from blood, taken on the day of vaccination. All receptors derive from a man aged 50 to 59 who received an inactivated influenza vaccine.

This clonotype was picked up many times. The genes are TRBV9 and TRBJ2-3; D gene ambiguous. The CDR3 is 14 residues long. Germline CDR1 is SGDLS and CDR2 is YYNGEE. V was trimmed by 2 bases and J by 8 bases, leaving 15 bases between them. The CDR3 bases are TGTGCCAGCAGCGTTCACGGAGCAGGAGTTACGCAGTATTTT. Translated: CASSVHGAGVTQYF.

This clonotype was counted between two and nine times. The chain links TRBV9 to TRBJ2-2; D unresolved. CDR3 size: 15 residues. V was shortened by 0 bases and J by 1 base, with 7 bases between the two germline ends. Looked up from germline, CDR1 is SGDLS and CDR2 is YYNGEE. DNA for the CDR3: TGTGCCAGCAGCGTAGTCTACCTGAACACCGGGGAGCTGTTTTTT. This encodes CASSVVYLNTGELFF.

The V call is TRBV7-9, the J call TRBJ2-2; 7 bases fit TRBD1. CDR3 size: 14 residues. V shed 5 bases and J 4 bases; nucleotides not matched to a gene: 4. CDR1 is SEHNR, CDR2 FQNEAQ, per germline (reference sequence). The CDR3 DNA reads TGTGCCAGCAGCCCGGACAGGCTCACCGGGGAGCTGTTTTTT. Translating it yields CASSPDRLTGELFF.

The chain carries TRBV4-1 and TRBJ2-7; TRBD2 matches 8 bases. The CDR3 has 17 amino acids. The junction had 8 bases not matched to a gene; V was cut back by 1 base and J by 0 bases. From germline, CDR1 is MGHRA and CDR2 YSYEKL. CDR3 sequence: CASSQGPGGRFSYEQYF. In DNA, the CDR3 is TGCGCCAGCAGCCAAGGCCCGGGGGGGAGATTCTCCTACGAGCAGTACTTC.

This clonotype was picked up a small number of times. CDR3 amino acids: CAISESPGMTYEQYF. The CDR3 DNA is TGTGCCATCAGTGAGTCGCCAGGAATGACCTACGAGCAGTACTTC. The chain uses TRBV10-3 and TRBJ2-7; D gene uncertain. The germline gives CDR1 ENHRY, CDR2 SYGVKD. The V gene lost 0 bases and the J gene lost 2 bases, with 11 bases spanning the gap. The CDR3 has 15 amino acids.

This clonotype was observed a handful of times. The chain combines TRBV20-1 with TRBJ1-2; D not certain. The CDR3 runs to 15 residues. The germline V gene encodes CDR1 DFQATT and CDR2 SNEGSKA (reference sequence). The V and J ends lost 3 bases and 5 bases respectively, with 19 bases between them. This CDR3 is CSARGYDGELYGYTF. The CDR3 DNA is TGCAGTGCTAGGGGTTACGACGGTGAGCTTTATGGCTACACCTTC.

This sequence joins TRBV20-1 and TRBJ2-7; D is perhaps TRBD1 (6 bases). Per germline, CDR1 DFQATT and CDR2 SNEGSKA (reference sequence). The CDR3 length is 11 residues. With 5 bases removed from V and 6 bases from J, the gap between germline ends came to 11 bases. The CDR3 DNA sequence: TGCAGTGCTGGCCAAGGGGGCGAGCAGTACTTC. This gives the protein CSAGQGGEQYF.

This clonotype was recorded a few times. This chain joins TRBV2 and TRBJ2-3; unclear D gene. The CDR3 has 17 amino acids. V lost 0 bases to trimming and J lost 0 bases, with 13 bases between them. The germline V gene encodes CDR1 SNHLY and CDR2 FYNNEI. CDR3 loop: CASSEAPFISSTDTQYF. CDR3 DNA sequence: TGTGCCAGCAGTGAAGCGCCCTTTATATCTAGCACAGATACGCAGTATTTT.

The chain uses TRBV2 and TRBJ2-1, with TRBD1 matching 9 bases. V lost 7 bases and J lost 8; bases outside the gene matches: 12. The germline V gene has CDR1 SNHLY and CDR2 FYNNEI. The CDR3 runs 15 residues. This CDR3 reads CASTDKGQGPDEQFF. CDR3 nucleotide sequence: TGTGCCAGCACAGATAAGGGACAGGGCCCAGATGAGCAGTTCTTC.

The chain uses TRBV12-3 or TRBV12-4 and TRBJ1-1, with 11 bases lining up with TRBD1. The CDR3 runs 17 residues. V shed 3 bases and J 4 bases; nucleotides not matched to a gene: 10. The CDR3 DNA follows: TGTGCCAGCAGTTTTGGTTTTATGGGGACAGGGGGCACTGAAGCTTTCTTT. Translated, it gives CASSFGFMGTGGTEAFF.

This clonotype came up a few times. This chain joins TRBV9 and TRBJ1-1, with a tentative D call TRBD1 (5 bases). The V gene's germline CDR1 is SGDLS and CDR2 YYNGEE. Trimming shortened V by 2 bases and J by 0 bases, and 8 bases separated the two germline ends. CDR3 length: 14 residues. CDR3 region: CASSVRDLNTEAFF. As DNA, the CDR3 is TGTGCCAGCAGCGTGCGGGACCTGAACACTGAAGCTTTCTTT.

The V gene is TRBV9, the J gene TRBJ1-1; D is perhaps TRBD1 (5 bases). V was pared by 4 bases and J by 12 bases, with 16 bases between. CDR1 and CDR2 (germline): SGDLS, YYNGEE. This CDR3 has 12 residues. In DNA form, the CDR3 reads TGTGCCAGCAGCAGCGCCGGGACTCCTCCTTTCTTT. Its protein product is CASSSAGTPPFF.

This clonotype was found a few times. The chain couples TRBV5-1 to TRBJ1-6, with 11 positions matching TRBD1. Germline lookup yields CDR1 SGHRS and CDR2 YFSETQ. V was clipped by 4 bases and J by 3 bases; unmatched bases: 3. This CDR3 is 16 amino acids long. CDR3 nucleotides: TGCGCCAGCAGCCAGGGACAGGGGGACTATAATTCACCCCTCCACTTT. Protein: CASSQGQGDYNSPLHF.

The chain has TRBV5-1 and TRBJ2-2; 7 nucleotides align to TRBD2. This CDR3 comprises 15 residues. Germline lookup yields CDR1 SGHRS and CDR2 YFSETQ. Trimming cost V 0 bases and J 4 bases; bases outside gene matches: 3. The CDR3 protein is CASSLGGSGTGELFF. CDR3 bases: TGCGCCAGCAGCTTGGGCGGGAGTGGCACCGGGGAGCTGTTTTTT.

This chain links TRBV18 with TRBJ2-1; D could derive from TRBD1 or TRBD2 (7 bases each). Germline assignment: CDR1 KGHSH and CDR2 LQKENI. The CDR3 loop spans 15 amino acids. V was cut by 2 bases and J by 6 bases, with 14 bases left in between. The CDR3 reads CASSPARGGSNEQFF. The CDR3 DNA reads as TGTGCCAGCTCACCAGCCAGGGGGGGGAGCAATGAGCAGTTCTTC.

The chain joins TRBV10-3 to TRBJ2-1, with TRBD2 identical over 8 bases. Germline V lookup: CDR1 ENHRY, CDR2 SYGVKD. The CDR3 runs to 17 residues. The V and J ends lost 3 bases and 8 bases, in that order; junction bases with no gene match: 15. The CDR3, as DNA: TGTGCCATCAGTGAAGGGGTGGGGCTAGCGGGTTTGTATGAGCAGTTCTTC. Its translation: CAISEGVGLAGLYEQFF.

This clonotype was detected only a few times. J is TRBJ2-7 and V is TRBV7-2; TRBD2 aligns across 8 bases. CDR3 length equals 14 residues. Germline assignment: CDR1 SGHTA and CDR2 FQGNSA. The V segment lost 6 bases and the J segment 3 bases; nucleotides outside the gene matches: 7. The CDR3 bases are TGTGCCAGCAGTCGCGGGAGGACCATCTACGAGCAGTACTTC. It specifies CASSRGRTIYEQYF.

The chain recombines TRBV5-1 with TRBJ1-2; D might be TRBD1 (6 bases). The ends were cut back, 4 bases at V and 4 bases at J, with 11 bases in the middle. The germline gives CDR1 SGHRS, CDR2 YFSETQ. The CDR3 is 13 residues long. The CDR3 sequence is CASSRGHLYGYTF. CDR3 sequence (DNA): TGCGCCAGCAGCCGGGGACACCTCTATGGCTACACCTTC. The variable domain in full, with the rest retrieved from reference TRBV5-1 and TRBJ1-2, is KAGVTQTPRYLIKTRGQQVTLSCSPISGHRSVSWYQQTPGQGLQFLFEYFSETQRNKGNFPGRFSGRQFSNSRSEMNVSTLELGDSALYLCASSRGHLYGYTFGSGTRLTVV.

This clonotype was detected a few times. This chain uses TRBV4-2 with TRBJ2-7, with D unclear. The CDR3 consists of 17 residues. With 4 bases removed from V and 0 bases from J, the gap between germline ends came to 19 bases. Germline CDR1 and CDR2: LGHNA and YNFKEQ. CDR3 region: CASSLPVGTMSSYEQYF. CDR3 nucleotides: TGTGCCAGCAGCCTTCCCGTGGGCACCATGAGCTCCTACGAGCAGTACTTC.

This clonotype was seen more than once but under ten times. V is TRBV10-2 and J is TRBJ1-5, with TRBD1 as a possible D gene (6 bases). V lost 3 bases, J lost 10 bases, and 16 bases lay in between. CDR3 length: 14 amino acids. Germline V CDR1 and CDR2: WSHSY, SAAADI. The CDR3 sequence: CASSDWTELSPQHF. Here the CDR3 DNA reads TGCGCCAGCAGTGACTGGACAGAACTATCACCCCAGCATTTT.

This clonotype was observed many times. The rearrangement uses TRBV3-1 and TRBJ2-7; 9 bases are shared with TRBD2. V lost 5 bases and J lost 4; bases outside the gene matches: 9. Germline V lookup: CDR1 LGHDT, CDR2 YNNKEL (reference sequence). This CDR3 contains 15 residues. In DNA form, the CDR3 reads TGTGCCAGCAGCGAAGTAGCGGGAGCTCAGTACGAGCAGTACTTC. Translated, it gives CASSEVAGAQYEQYF.

The chain recombines TRBV29-1 with TRBJ2-7; D gene ambiguous. Looked up from germline, CDR1 is SQVTM and CDR2 is ANQGSEA. The CDR3 is 11 amino acids. The ends were cut back, 2 bases at V and 5 bases at J, with 7 bases in the middle. CDR3 nucleotide sequence: TGCAGCGTTGAATATATGGACGAGCAGTACTTC. This sequence encodes CSVEYMDEQYF.

In regard to this clonotype: A read error may explain this, as a much larger clone is one base away. The gene calls are TRBV12-3 or TRBV12-4 and TRBJ2-5, with 7 bases fitting TRBD1. The CDR3 is 16 residues long. The DNA of the CDR3 is TGTGACAGCAGTAACCGGGACAGCTATGTACAAGAGACCCAGTACTTC. Residues: CDSSNRDSYVQETQYF.

The genes are TRBV20-1 and TRBJ2-3, with D possibly being TRBD2 (5 bases). The CDR3 is made up of 12 amino acids. Germline CDR1 DFQATT, CDR2 SNEGSKA (reference sequence). The V gene lost 6 bases and the J gene lost 5 bases, with 12 bases spanning the gap. CDR3 in amino acids: CSAPASLDTQYF. The CDR3 nucleotides are TGCAGTGCCCCGGCTAGCCTAGATACGCAGTATTTT.

This chain connects TRBV29-1 to TRBJ2-7; a weak D match, TRBD2 (5 bases). This CDR3 is built from 13 residues. V lost 4 bases, J lost 2 bases, and 12 bases lay in between. Germline V gives CDR1 SQVTM, CDR2 ANQGSEA. The CDR3 here is CSVVGLAAYEQYF. The DNA for the CDR3 is TGCAGCGTTGTTGGTCTAGCAGCCTACGAGCAGTACTTC.

The J gene is TRBJ2-5, the V gene TRBV11-1; TRBD1 matches 7 bases. The V gene end was trimmed by 6 bases and the J gene end by 3 bases; junction bases not matched to a gene: 10. Per the germline V gene, CDR1 is SGHAT and CDR2 is FQDESV (reference sequence). This CDR3 has 15 amino acids. For the CDR3, the DNA is TGTGCCAGCAGGTCCTGGGGGACAGACGAAGAGACCCAGTACTTC. This encodes CASRSWGTDEETQYF. The variable domain in full, completed from reference TRBV11-1 and TRBJ2-5, reads EAEVAQSPRYKITEKSQAVAFWCDPISGHATLYWYRQILGQGPELLVQFQDESVVDDSQLPKDRFSAERLKGVDSTLKIQPAELGDSAMYLCASRSWGTDEETQYFGPGTRLLVL.

This chain joins TRBV2 and TRBJ2-2; 13 nucleotides align to TRBD2. CDR1 is SNHLY, CDR2 FYNNEI, per germline. Trimming took 8 bases from V and 4 from J; bases not matched to a gene: 4. The CDR3 has 15 amino acids. The CDR3 is CASVGLAGITGELFF. Here the CDR3 DNA reads TGTGCCAGCGTGGGACTAGCGGGAATCACCGGGGAGCTGTTTTTT.

This clonotype turned up a few times. The J gene is TRBJ1-3, the V gene TRBV7-8; possible D gene TRBD1, 6 bases. Trimming took 2 bases from V and 2 from J, leaving 16 bases between them. Germline V CDR1 and CDR2: SGHVS, FQNEAQ. The CDR3 runs to 17 residues. In DNA form, the CDR3 reads TGTGCCAGCAGCTTATACATCAGGGGAAAGGCTGGAAACACCATATATTTT. Translated, it gives CASSLYIRGKAGNTIYF.

This sequence joins TRBV6-5 and TRBJ2-7; 7 positions agree with TRBD1. This CDR3 has 15 amino acids. Looked up from germline, CDR1 is MNHEY and CDR2 is SVGAGI. The V gene end was trimmed by 0 bases and the J gene end by 2 bases; junction bases not matched to a gene: 4. The CDR3 is CASSYSGGYTYEQYF. The CDR3 bases are TGTGCCAGCAGTTACTCAGGGGGCTACACCTACGAGCAGTACTTC.

V usage is TRBV20-1 and J usage is TRBJ2-3, with D perhaps TRBD2 (5 bases). The germline V gene has CDR1 DFQATT and CDR2 SNEGSKA (reference sequence). The ends were cut back, 3 bases at V and 8 bases at J, with 24 bases in the middle. The CDR3 is 16 residues long. The CDR3 spells CSASAGGGSPSGTQYF. The DNA of the CDR3 is TGCAGTGCTAGCGCGGGCGGCGGGTCGCCCTCTGGTACGCAGTATTTT.